The rows below give T cell receptor beta chains drawn from one sample of a study of T cells after yellow fever vaccination. TCRdb reanalysed the 5' RACE reads using MiXCR and keeps one entry per CDR3 protein. The data show approximately 600,000 distinct CDR3 sequences, 12% seen once. The material sequenced was PBMCs, taken on the day of the yellow fever booster vaccination. These receptors all come from a man aged 25-45 years who received the YFV17D yellow fever vaccine. Each CDR3 is given with its conserved first and last residue. D genes are given only for firm matches. Where a row states a size, it is once, few, many or the class of an expanded clone; other rows omit it.

d_call | j_call | v_call | clone_size | cdr3_aa | cdr3_nt
. | TRBJ2-1 | TRBV5-6 | few | CASSRDTRYRYNEQFF | TGTGCCAGCAGCCGGGACACCAGATACAGATACAATGAGCAGTTCTTC
TRBD1 | TRBJ2-1 | TRBV20-1 | few | CSARVPTGRWNEQFF | TGCAGTGCTAGAGTTCCGACAGGGCGGTGGAATGAGCAGTTCTTC
. | TRBJ2-7 | TRBV5-6 | few | CASSYVQGTEQYF | TGTGCCAGCAGCTATGTCCAGGGAACCGAGCAGTACTTC
. | TRBJ2-2 | TRBV12-3/TRBV12-4 | few | CASSSHGTGELFF | TGTGCCAGCAGTTCCCATGGGACCGGGGAGCTGTTTTTT
TRBD1 | TRBJ2-7 | TRBV3-1 | . | CASSPMGRGQEQYF | TGTGCCAGCAGCCCCATGGGCAGGGGGCAAGAGCAGTACTTC
. | TRBJ2-7 | TRBV6-1 | . | CASRLGPSRSYEQYF | TGTGCCAGCAGACTAGGCCCCAGTCGCTCCTACGAGCAGTACTTC
. | TRBJ1-1 | TRBV15 | . | CATSTGTRETEAFF | TGTGCCACCAGTACAGGGACTAGGGAGACTGAAGCTTTCTTT
TRBD2 | TRBJ2-7 | TRBV5-1 | . | CASSLEGLGSYEQYF | TGCGCCAGCAGCTTGGAGGGACTAGGCTCCTACGAGCAGTACTTC
. | TRBJ2-1 | TRBV20-1 | few | CSASPRVDEQFF | TGCAGTGCTAGCCCCCGGGTCGATGAGCAGTTCTTC
TRBD2 | TRBJ2-5 | TRBV7-2 | few | CASSLPSGSRETQYF | TGTGCCAGCAGCTTACCTAGCGGGAGTAGAGAGACCCAGTACTTC
TRBD2 | TRBJ2-3 | TRBV7-2 | few | CASSLASGTSGRKDTQYF | TGTGCCAGCAGCTTAGCCTCAGGGACTAGCGGGAGGAAAGATACGCAGTATTTT
TRBD1 | TRBJ2-1 | TRBV5-1 | many | CASSSTGGNEQFF | TGTGCCAGCAGTTCCACAGGGGGCAATGAGCAGTTCTTC
TRBD2 | TRBJ2-7 | TRBV20-1 | . | CSARGSGGLAGRGEQYF | TGCAGTGCTAGAGGGAGCGGGGGTTTAGCGGGCCGGGGGGAGCAGTACTTC
. | TRBJ1-2 | TRBV12-3/TRBV12-4 | many | CASSLGASVPDGYTF | TGTGCCAGCAGTCTGGGGGCCTCCGTCCCCGATGGCTACACCTTC
. | TRBJ2-7 | TRBV29-1 | few | CSVGWGSSYEQYF | TGCAGCGTAGGGTGGGGATCCTCCTACGAGCAGTACTTC
TRBD1 | TRBJ1-5 | TRBV6-2/TRBV6-3 | . | CASSKDRFSNQPQHF | TGTGCCAGCAGTAAGGACAGGTTTAGCAATCAGCCCCAGCATTTT
. | TRBJ1-1 | TRBV21-1 | few | CASSKRADEAFF | TGTGCCAGCAGCAAAAGGGCAGACGAAGCTTTCTTT
. | TRBJ2-5 | TRBV20-1 | few | CSARDPRGETQYF | TGCAGTGCCCGCGACCCCAGGGGAGAGACCCAGTACTTC
. | TRBJ2-5 | TRBV7-2 | many | CASSFAETQYF | TGTGCCAGCAGCTTCGCCGAGACCCAGTACTTC
. | TRBJ1-2 | TRBV28 | many | CASSPPTGPFSGYTF | TGTGCCAGCAGTCCGCCGACAGGCCCGTTCAGCGGCTACACCTTC
. | TRBJ2-1 | TRBV7-2 | . | CASSAEDLSEQFF | TGTGCCAGCAGCGCCGAAGACTTGAGTGAGCAGTTCTTC
TRBD2 | TRBJ2-7 | TRBV18 | . | CASSPTLAGGSYEQYF | TGTGCCAGCTCACCAACCCTAGCGGGGGGCTCCTACGAGCAGTACTTC
TRBD2 | TRBJ2-5 | TRBV14 | few | CASSPDRGGLRETQYF | TGTGCCAGCAGCCCCGACCGGGGGGGCCTACGAGAGACCCAGTACTTC
TRBD2 | TRBJ2-7 | TRBV7-2 | many | CASSLVPAGVEQYF | TGTGCCAGCAGCTTAGTCCCAGCGGGAGTCGAGCAGTACTTC
TRBD2 | TRBJ2-1 | TRBV7-3 | many | CASSPLTSGSSYNEQFF | TGTGCCAGCAGCCCCTTGACTAGCGGAAGCTCCTACAATGAGCAGTTCTTC
TRBD1 | TRBJ2-5 | TRBV6-1 | few | CASKTGARETQYF | TGTGCCAGCAAAACAGGGGCCCGAGAGACCCAGTACTTC
. | TRBJ2-3 | TRBV5-1 | few | CASSLEFSGTDTQYF | TGCGCCAGCAGCTTGGAGTTTAGCGGCACAGATACGCAGTATTTT
. | TRBJ1-5 | TRBV6-4 | few | CASSDIGAKQNNQPQHF | TGTGCCAGCAGTGACATCGGGGCCAAACAGAATAATCAGCCCCAGCATTTT
TRBD1 | TRBJ2-7 | TRBV27 | few | CASRRGQGDYEQYF | TGTGCCAGCAGGAGGGGACAGGGAGATTACGAGCAGTACTTC
TRBD2 | TRBJ2-1 | TRBV7-8 | . | CASSAPSSGNEQFF | TGTGCCAGCAGCGCACCATCTAGCGGCAATGAGCAGTTCTTC
. | TRBJ2-5 | TRBV18 | . | CASSPPKAVYQETQYF | TGTGCCAGCTCACCACCGAAAGCCGTGTACCAAGAGACCCAGTACTTC
. | TRBJ2-1 | TRBV30 | many | CASGRRGNEQFF | TGTGCCTCAGGACGCAGGGGTAATGAGCAGTTCTTC
. | TRBJ2-7 | TRBV5-1 | few | CASSEGGRLQYF | TGCGCCAGCAGCGAGGGGGGGCGCCTGCAGTACTTC
TRBD1 | TRBJ2-5 | TRBV4-3 | once | CASSPTSAGTGTETQYF | TGCGCCAGCAGCCCAACTAGTGCGGGGACAGGGACAGAGACCCAGTACTTC
TRBD1 | TRBJ2-1 | TRBV11-2 | few | CASSLEGAIMGQGDEQFF | TGTGCCAGCAGCTTAGAAGGTGCGATTATGGGACAGGGGGATGAGCAGTTCTTC
TRBD2 | TRBJ2-7 | TRBV5-1 | . | CASSPTSGPAAYEQYF | TGCGCCAGCAGCCCTACTAGCGGACCCGCCGCCTACGAGCAGTACTTC
TRBD2 | TRBJ2-5 | TRBV28 | . | CASSPSGLATQETQYF | TGTGCCAGCAGTCCGTCGGGACTAGCGACCCAAGAGACCCAGTACTTC
TRBD2 | TRBJ2-1 | TRBV9 | . | CASSSGGRQNEQFF | TGTGCCAGCAGCTCCGGCGGGAGACAAAATGAGCAGTTCTTC
. | TRBJ2-1 | TRBV20-1 | . | CSARRGASHNEQFF | TGCAGTGCTAGAAGGGGAGCATCCCACAATGAGCAGTTCTTC
. | TRBJ2-3 | TRBV20-1 | few | CSARDYRLATDTQYF | TGCAGTGCTAGAGATTACAGGCTAGCCACAGATACGCAGTATTTT
. | TRBJ2-3 | TRBV5-1 | . | CASSSFGRTHTDTQYF | TGCGCCAGCAGCTCCTTCGGCAGGACCCACACAGATACGCAGTATTTT
. | TRBJ2-7 | TRBV7-2 | . | CASSLFVSAKAYEQYF | TGTGCCAGCAGCTTATTTGTGAGCGCTAAAGCCTACGAGCAGTACTTC
TRBD2 | TRBJ2-1 | TRBV7-9 | few | CASSSETSGNVNEQFF | TGTGCCAGCAGCTCTGAGACTAGCGGGAACGTCAATGAGCAGTTCTTC
TRBD2 | TRBJ2-2 | TRBV5-4 | . | CASSPTSGGPGELFF | TGTGCCAGCAGCCCGACTAGCGGGGGACCCGGGGAGCTGTTTTTT
. | TRBJ2-3 | TRBV6-2/TRBV6-3 | . | CASSGRRFTDTQYF | TGTGCCAGCAGTGGGCGACGGTTCACAGATACGCAGTATTTT
TRBD2 | TRBJ2-1 | TRBV5-1 | . | CASSSYVIAGARYNEQFF | TGCGCCAGCAGTTCTTATGTTATAGCGGGAGCTAGGTACAATGAGCAGTTCTTC
. | TRBJ2-1 | TRBV7-2 | . | CASSLAPTYNEQFF | TGTGCCAGCAGCTTAGCCCCGACCTACAATGAGCAGTTCTTC
. | TRBJ1-5 | TRBV29-1 | few | CSVELGSSNQPQHF | TGCAGCGTTGAATTAGGGAGTAGCAATCAGCCCCAGCATTTT
. | TRBJ2-1 | TRBV5-4 | few | CASSIRPNEQFF | TGTGCCAGCAGCATTAGACCAAATGAGCAGTTCTTC
. | TRBJ2-5 | TRBV5-4 | few | CASRVYGTKQETQYF | TGTGCCAGCAGGGTCTATGGGACAAAACAAGAGACCCAGTACTTC
. | TRBJ2-7 | TRBV7-2 | few | CASSLQAAYEQYF | TGTGCCAGCAGCTTGCAAGCGGCTTACGAGCAGTACTTC
. | TRBJ2-5 | TRBV18 | few | CASSPFEETQYF | TGTGCCAGCTCACCCTTTGAGGAGACCCAGTACTTC
TRBD2 | TRBJ2-3 | TRBV20-1 | . | CSASPAGGITDTQYF | TGCAGTGCTTCCCCGGCGGGAGGAATTACAGATACGCAGTATTTT
. | TRBJ1-2 | TRBV7-9 | . | CASSLTGDGYTF | TGTGCCAGCAGTCTGACAGGAGATGGCTACACCTTC
. | TRBJ1-1 | TRBV5-5 | few | CASSGTGITEAFF | TGTGCCAGCAGTGGTACAGGGATCACTGAAGCTTTCTTT